The rows below give T cell receptor beta chains drawn from one sample of a study of cytomegalovirus exposure and HLA in healthy donors. Only in-frame clones appear in the TCRdb table, and some are missing; sequencing was by immunoSEQ multiplex PCR. The sample yields approximately 110,000 clones, approximately 70% seen once. Input material: PBMCs. Receptors originate from a woman under 40 in good health and CMV-seronegative. Both conserved end residues are part of each CDR3. Each record gives: V gene, clone size, J gene, D gene, CDR3 protein, CDR3 DNA. The D gene is left open where the match is weak. The listing skips clone size in some rows; elsewhere it reads once, few, many or a size class.

TRBV7-9	-	TRBJ2-3	TRBD2	CASSLVERGAFSTDTQYF	TGTGCCAGCAGCTTAGTTGAGCGGGGGGCCTTTAGCACAGATACGCAGTATTTT
TRBV5-1	-	TRBJ2-7	-	CASSAEMGYEQYF	TGCGCCAGCAGCGCGGAGATGGGCTACGAGCAGTACTTC
TRBV5-1	-	TRBJ1-4	-	CASSAGREGEKLFF	TGCGCCAGCAGCGCCGGGAGGGAGGGTGAAAAACTGTTTTTT
TRBV7-2	-	TRBJ2-5	-	CASSLQAVVETQYF	TGTGCCAGCAGCCTTCAGGCCGTTGTGGAGACCCAGTACTTC
TRBV7-2	-	TRBJ1-1	-	CASSFDRYTEAFF	TGTGCCAGCAGCTTCGACAGATACACTGAAGCTTTCTTT
TRBV30	-	TRBJ2-6	-	CAWSRSSGANVLTF	TGTGCCTGGAGCAGGTCCTCTGGGGCCAACGTCCTGACTTTC
TRBV18	few	TRBJ1-5	-	CASSQNDRRSNQPQHF	TGTGCCAGCTCACAAAACGACAGGCGTAGCAATCAGCCCCAGCATTTT
TRBV15	-	TRBJ2-3	-	CATSTKRGTDTQYF	TGTGCCACCAGCACTAAGCGGGGCACAGATACGCAGTATTTT
TRBV2	-	TRBJ2-1	TRBD2	CASKLAGVRNEQFF	TGTGCCAGTAAACTAGCGGGAGTTAGGAATGAGCAGTTCTTC
TRBV6-5	-	TRBJ2-1	-	CASSYSGESSYNEQFF	TGTGCCAGCAGTTACTCCGGGGAGTCTTCCTACAATGAGCAGTTCTTC
TRBV6-5	-	TRBJ2-1	-	CASSSPTGYNEQFF	TGTGCCAGCAGTTCCCCGACAGGATACAATGAGCAGTTCTTC
TRBV6-5	-	TRBJ2-7	TRBD1	CASSYPGQGAYEQYF	TGTGCCAGCAGTTACCCCGGACAGGGGGCCTACGAGCAGTACTTC
TRBV5-6	-	TRBJ2-3	TRBD2	CASSLLLAGATDTQYF	TGTGCCAGCAGCTTGTTACTAGCGGGAGCGACAGATACGCAGTATTTT
TRBV19	few	TRBJ2-7	TRBD2	CASSIVGAGEGEQYF	TGTGCCAGTAGTATAGTAGGCGCGGGAGAAGGGGAGCAGTACTTC
TRBV7-9	few	TRBJ2-7	TRBD1	CASRYGQGSIGEQYF	TGTGCCAGCAGGTACGGACAGGGGAGTATAGGCGAGCAGTACTTC
TRBV6-1	-	TRBJ1-4	-	CASSVSGSGEKLFF	TGTGCCAGCAGTGTATCGGGGTCCGGTGAAAAACTGTTTTTT
TRBV5-1	-	TRBJ2-7	TRBD2	CASSLYPGLAGRVGYEQYF	TGCGCCAGCAGCTTATACCCGGGACTAGCGGGAAGGGTGGGCTACGAGCAGTACTTC
TRBV6-4	-	TRBJ2-1	TRBD2	CASSATSGGGNEQFF	TGTGCCAGCAGCGCAACTAGCGGGGGCGGAAATGAGCAGTTCTTC
TRBV29-1	-	TRBJ2-7	-	CSVLDRYSSYEQYF	TGCAGCGTTCTTGACAGATATAGCTCCTACGAGCAGTACTTC
TRBV6-1	-	TRBJ2-7	TRBD2	CASREGPFYYEQYF	TGTGCCAGTAGGGAGGGACCTTTTTACTACGAGCAGTACTTC
TRBV5-8	-	TRBJ1-2	TRBD1	CASSLLRGGDGYGYTF	TGTGCCAGCAGCTTGTTAAGAGGGGGCGATGGGTATGGCTACACCTTC
TRBV2	-	TRBJ1-2	-	CASSEGRGRGRGYTF	TGTGCCAGCAGTGAAGGGCGCGGGAGGGGGAGAGGCTACACCTTC
TRBV5-6	-	TRBJ2-3	-	CASSHRGTGTDTQYF	TGTGCCAGCAGCCACCGCGGGACAGGCACAGATACGCAGTATTTT
TRBV27	-	TRBJ2-2	TRBD1	CASSLKGAGGELFF	TGTGCCAGCAGTTTAAAGGGGGCCGGGGGGGAGCTGTTTTTT
TRBV9	-	TRBJ2-3	-	CASSSLRSSSTDTQYF	TGTGCCAGCAGCTCCCTTAGGAGTTCTAGCACAGATACGCAGTATTTT
TRBV30	few	TRBJ2-5	-	CAWSVAAPGTQYF	TGTGCCTGGAGTGTTGCTGCCCCAGGGACCCAGTACTTC
TRBV6-5	-	TRBJ1-2	-	CACRKWAMDYGYPF	TGTGCCTGTAGGAAATGGGCAATGGACTATGGCTACCCCTTC
TRBV6-5	few	TRBJ1-1	-	CASSPLGRAFF	TGTGCCAGCAGTCCCCTGGGGCGAGCTTTCTTT
TRBV6-6	-	TRBJ1-2	-	CASSYSQGNGYTF	TGTGCCAGCAGTTACTCCCAGGGGAATGGCTACACCTTC
TRBV9	-	TRBJ1-3	-	CASSVDPGAGNTIYF	TGTGCCAGCAGCGTAGATCCAGGGGCTGGAAACACCATATATTTT
TRBV7-9	-	TRBJ1-1	-	CASSRPGDNEAFF	TGTGCCAGCAGCCGCCCAGGGGACAATGAAGCTTTCTTT
TRBV5-1	-	TRBJ1-4	-	CASSWGGENNEKLFF	TGCGCCAGCAGCTGGGGAGGGGAAAATAATGAAAAACTGTTTTTT
TRBV5-1	-	TRBJ2-2	TRBD2	CASSFGPAGAGELFF	TGCGCCAGCAGCTTTGGTCCCGCGGGGGCCGGGGAGCTGTTTTTT
TRBV27	-	TRBJ2-7	-	CASSLSGQDYEQYF	TGTGCCAGCAGTTTATCCGGACAAGACTACGAGCAGTACTTC
TRBV28	-	TRBJ1-5	-	CASSSSQPQHF	TGTGCCAGCAGTAGTAGTCAGCCCCAGCATTTT
TRBV30	-	TRBJ2-1	-	CAWSDYPVSHANNEQFF	TGTGCCTGGAGCGACTACCCTGTCTCACACGCTAACAATGAGCAGTTCTTC
TRBV20-1	-	TRBJ2-7	-	CSAGERIEQYF	TGCAGTGCCGGGGAGAGGATCGAGCAGTACTTC
TRBV5-1	-	TRBJ1-5	TRBD1	CASSGGQGGNQPQHF	TGCGCCAGCAGCGGGGGACAGGGGGGCAATCAGCCCCAGCATTTT
TRBV5-1	-	TRBJ2-7	-	CASSLQVSSYEQYF	TGCGCCAGCAGCTTACAGGTTAGCTCCTACGAGCAGTACTTC
TRBV6-5	-	TRBJ2-7	TRBD2	CASGGLATSYEQYF	TGTGCCAGCGGAGGACTAGCAACCTCCTACGAGCAGTACTTC
TRBV6-1	once	TRBJ2-2	-	CASIAPGHNTGELFF	TGTGCCAGCATCGCTCCGGGACATAACACCGGGGAGCTGTTTTTT